What follows are 32 T cell receptor beta chains derived from one specimen sequenced in a study of OX40 agonist ivuxolimab in advanced cancers. Clones were sequenced by immunoSEQ multiplex PCR, and TCRdb holds only the in-frame ones, with some missing. The sample contains just over 50,000 clones, over 65% of which appear only once. The material was CD4+ or CD8+ T cells sorted from blood, obtained in a trial of the OX40 agonist ivuxolimab. Every receptor here comes from an adult with an advanced solid tumor such as melanoma, head and neck, liver or kidney cancer.

This chain joins TRBV19 and TRBJ1-6, with a possible D match to TRBD1 (6 bases). The CDR3 length is 14 residues. V lost 4 bases to trimming and J lost 7 bases, with 11 bases between them. Per the germline V gene, CDR1 is LNHDA and CDR2 is SQIVND (reference sequence). The CDR3 region is CASSTAGVNSPLHF. The CDR3 bases are TGTGCCAGTAGTACCGCAGGGGTCAATTCACCCCTCCACTTT. Based on the CDR3 plus reference TRBV19 and TRBJ1-6, the full variable domain is DGGITQSPKYLFRKEGQNVTLSCEQNLNHDAMYWYRQDPGQGLRLIYYSQIVNDFQKGDIAEGYSVSREKKESFPLTVTSAQKNPTAFYLCASSTAGVNSPLHFGNGTRLTVT.

This clone was seen a handful of times. The chain carries TRBV28 and TRBJ1-1; D is undetermined. The CDR3 is 11 amino acids. CDR1 MDHEN and CDR2 SYDVKM come from the germline V gene. V was cut by 10 bases and J by 8 bases, with 14 bases left in between. The CDR3 DNA sequence: TGTGCCACGCACCCCCCCTTGGAAGCTTTCTTT. Its protein is CATHPPLEAFF.

This chain links TRBV6-1 with TRBJ2-2, with 7 bases fitting TRBD1. Trimming removed 5 bases from V and 2 bases from J; junction bases left unmatched: 2. Germline V CDR1 and CDR2: MNHNS, SASEGT. The CDR3 length is 14 residues. The CDR3 loop is CASSRDRNTGELFF. In DNA, the CDR3 is TGTGCCAGCAGTCGGGACAGAAACACCGGGGAGCTGTTTTTT.

The chain combines TRBV28 with TRBJ1-1; D ambiguous. V was pared by 2 bases and J by 3 bases, with 10 bases between. Looked up from germline, CDR1 is MDHEN and CDR2 is SYDVKM. The CDR3 runs 14 residues. DNA of the CDR3: TGTGCCAGCAGTTTAGTTGGTTCAGACACTGAAGCTTTCTTT. This gives the protein CASSLVGSDTEAFF.

The chain carries TRBV6-6 and TRBJ2-7; D perhaps matches TRBD1 (5 bases). The CDR3 covers 13 residues. The ends were cut back, 6 bases at V and 0 bases at J, with 9 bases in the middle. CDR1 and CDR2 (germline): MNHNY, SVGAGI (reference sequence). The CDR3 protein is CASRRQSSYEQYF. DNA for the CDR3: TGTGCCAGCAGGAGACAGTCCTCCTACGAGCAGTACTTC.

The chain combines TRBV14 with TRBJ2-7; 15 positions agree with TRBD2. CDR1 is SGHDN, CDR2 FVKESK, per germline. The CDR3 extends over 15 amino acids. V lost 8 bases and J lost 2; bases outside the gene matches: 4. CDR3 protein: CASGTSGRRPYEQYF. CDR3 coding DNA: TGTGCCAGCGGGACTAGCGGGAGGAGACCCTACGAGCAGTACTTC. Looking up the rest from reference TRBV14 and TRBJ2-7 gives the full variable domain: EAGVTQFPSHSVIEKGQTVTLRCDPISGHDNLYWYRRVMGKEIKFLLHFVKESKQDESGMPNNRFLAERTGGTYSTLKVQPAELEDSGVYFCASGTSGRRPYEQYFGPGTRLTVT.

The chain employs TRBV11-1 and TRBJ2-3; 7 bases align to TRBD1. Germline CDR1 SGHAT, CDR2 FQDESV (reference sequence). The junction had 6 bases not matched to a gene; V was cut back by 1 base and J by 2 bases. This CDR3 is 16 amino acids long. Written as DNA, the CDR3 is TGTGCCAGCAGCTTAGACGGGACAGCGACCACAGATACGCAGTATTTT. It codes for CASSLDGTATTDTQYF.

This chain uses TRBV6-5 with TRBJ2-6, with D perhaps TRBD1 or TRBD2 (5 bases each). The ends were cut back, 8 bases at V and 0 bases at J, with 11 bases in the middle. The CDR3 runs 15 residues. Germline CDR1 MNHEY, CDR2 SVGAGI. The CDR3 protein is CASQSGSSGANVLTF. CDR3 bases: TGTGCCAGCCAGTCAGGGAGCTCTGGGGCCAACGTCCTGACTTTC.

The chain is built from TRBV5-1 and TRBJ2-1; no clear D. V was cut by 5 bases and J by 0 bases, with 6 bases left in between. From germline, CDR1 is SGHRS and CDR2 YFSETQ. This CDR3 contains 13 residues. The CDR3 DNA reads TGCGCCAGCAGTACAGTCTCCTACAATGAGCAGTTCTTC. Protein: CASSTVSYNEQFF.

CDR3 amino acids: CATSRGGQLNTEAFF. The CDR3 nucleotides are TGTGCCACCAGCAGAGGTGGACAGTTGAACACTGAAGCTTTCTTT. The rearrangement links TRBV15 to TRBJ1-1, with a tentative D call TRBD1 (6 bases). The CDR3 is made up of 15 amino acids. V lost 1 base to trimming and J lost 0 bases, with 9 bases between them. Germline lookup yields CDR1 LNHNV and CDR2 YYDKDF (reference sequence).

This rearrangement joins TRBV30 to TRBJ2-7; D is possibly TRBD2 (6 bases). The V and J ends lost 2 bases and 4 bases respectively, with 9 bases between them. The CDR3 runs 12 residues. Per the germline V gene, CDR1 is GTSNPN and CDR2 is SVGIG (reference sequence). In DNA form, the CDR3 reads TGTGCCTGGAGTAGGAGGGTGTACGAGCAGTACTTC. Protein sequence: CAWSRRVYEQYF. The full variable domain, rest sourced from reference TRBV30 and TRBJ2-7, is SQTIHQWPATLVQPVGSPLSLECTVEGTSNPNLYWYRQAAGRGLQLLFYSVGIGQISSEVPQNLSASRPQDRQFILSSKKLLLSDSGFYLCAWSRRVYEQYFGPGTRLTVT.

The chain combines TRBV28 with TRBJ2-1; TRBD2 is a possible D gene (7 bases). The CDR3 sequence is 14 residues long. V was pared by 6 bases and J by 0 bases, with 9 bases between. The germline CDR1 and CDR2 sequences are MDHEN and SYDVKM. CDR3 DNA: TGTGCCAGCAGAGGGGGGGGCTCCTACAATGAGCAGTTCTTC. Encoded protein: CASRGGGSYNEQFF.

This chain joins TRBV7-3 and TRBJ2-1, with 7 bases identical to TRBD1. The V segment lost 4 bases and the J segment 4 bases; nucleotides outside the gene matches: 4. Germline CDR1 SGHTA, CDR2 FQGTGA. CDR3 length: 14 amino acids. CDR3: CASSSSTGYNEQFF. The DNA for the CDR3 is TGTGCCAGCAGCTCCTCGACAGGGTACAATGAGCAGTTCTTC. The whole variable domain, remainder taken from reference TRBV7-3 and TRBJ2-1, is GAGVSQTPSNKVTEKGKYVELRCDPISGHTALYWYRQSLGQGPEFLIYFQGTGAADDSGLPNDRFFAVRPEGSVSTLKIQRTERGDSAVYLCASSSSTGYNEQFFGPGTRLTVL.

This rearrangement joins TRBV4-1 to TRBJ1-6, with a weak D call TRBD1 (5 bases). The CDR3 extends over 14 amino acids. Germline V lookup: CDR1 MGHRA, CDR2 YSYEKL. Trimming pared 1 base from V and 12 bases from J, leaving 13 bases between. The CDR3 DNA reads as TGCGCCAGCAGCCAAGGGGGCCCCGGGGGACCCCTCCACTTT. It specifies CASSQGGPGGPLHF.

The chain carries TRBV7-8 and TRBJ2-1; D possibly matches TRBD1 or TRBD2 (5 bases each). Trimming took off 10 bases at V and 7 bases at J, with 14 bases between the two ends. The length of the CDR3 is 12 residues. Germline CDR1 and CDR2: SGHVS and FQNEAQ. CDR3 region: CATEGSGNEQFF. In DNA form, the CDR3 reads TGTGCCACCGAGGGGTCCGGGAATGAGCAGTTCTTC.

This clone was detected only a few times. The chain recombines TRBV29-1 with TRBJ2-1; maybe TRBD2 (5 bases). CDR3 length: 13 residues. Germline CDR1 reads SQVTM; CDR2 reads ANQGSEA. The V end lost 7 bases, the J end lost 1 base, and 11 bases lay between the germline ends. Here the CDR3 DNA reads TGCAGCGCCCGGACTCCTTCCTACAATGAGCAGTTCTTC. Translation gives CSARTPSYNEQFF.

The table lists this clone with a count of one. This chain uses TRBV5-5 with TRBJ2-6; 9 nucleotides align to TRBD1. The V and J ends lost 4 bases and 0 bases, in that order; junction bases with no gene match: 11. The germline CDR1 and CDR2 sequences are SGHKS and YYEKEE (reference sequence). The CDR3 loop spans 19 amino acids. CDR3 coding DNA: TGTGCCAGCAGCCCGCTCTTCCGGGACAGGGTCTCTGGGGCCAACGTCCTGACTTTC. Translated, it gives CASSPLFRDRVSGANVLTF.

The chain combines TRBV4-1 with TRBJ1-5; no definite D call. Trimming stripped 0 bases from V and 2 bases from J, with 11 bases between. Germline V gene sequence: CDR1 MGHRA, CDR2 YSYEKL. This CDR3 has 16 residues. CDR3 residues: CASSQEAVGGNQPQHF. The CDR3, as DNA: TGCGCCAGCAGCCAAGAGGCAGTTGGGGGCAATCAGCCCCAGCATTTT.

The chain is built from TRBV28 and TRBJ1-2; D is undetermined. V was trimmed by 5 bases and J by 8 bases, leaving 9 bases between them. This CDR3 has 11 residues. Germline CDR1 and CDR2: MDHEN and SYDVKM. The CDR3 DNA reads as TGTGCCAGCAGTCAAGGGTTAGGCTACACCTTC. It translates to CASSQGLGYTF.

In the case of this clone: The sample contains more than one DNA sequence encoding this CDR3. The chain is built from TRBV19 and TRBJ1-2, with no clear D. Trimming left V 7 bases short and J 2 bases short, with 11 bases between. The CDR3 sequence is 13 residues long. Germline assignment: CDR1 LNHDA and CDR2 SQIVND (reference sequence). CDR3 sequence reads: CASTPTSNYGYTF. The CDR3 DNA is TGTGCCAGTACCCCGACATCAAACTATGGCTACACCTTC.

The chain couples TRBV27 to TRBJ2-7; 10 bases agree with TRBD2. The length of the CDR3 is 16 residues. CDR1 and CDR2 from the germline V gene are MNHEY and SMNVEV (reference sequence). Unmatched junction bases numbered 8, after V lost 2 bases and J lost 4 bases. In DNA form, the CDR3 reads TGTGCCAGCAGTTTAGTGGGGCAGACTAGCGGGTACGAGCAGTACTTC. Translation: CASSLVGQTSGYEQYF.

V gene TRBV11-2 combines with J gene TRBJ2-7; perhaps TRBD2 as D (6 bases). Deletions cut 5 bases from V and 2 bases from J, with 16 bases between. Germline lookup yields CDR1 SGHAT and CDR2 FQNNGV. The CDR3 is 15 amino acids. The CDR3 nucleotides are TGTGCCAGCAGCAAATCTAGCGATATTACCTACGAGCAGTACTTC. Protein sequence: CASSKSSDITYEQYF.

As DNA, the CDR3 is TGCGCCAGCAGCCAAGATTTCGCTGAAGTCAAAGCTTTCTTT. Translating it yields CASSQDFAEVKAFF. This chain uses TRBV4-1 with TRBJ1-1; D unresolved. The CDR3 length is 14 residues. CDR1 MGHRA and CDR2 YSYEKL come from the germline V gene. Trimming shortened V by 0 bases and J by 9 bases, and 14 bases separated the two germline ends.

This chain uses TRBV2 with TRBJ2-1, with TRBD2 matching over 7 bases. The V segment lost 6 bases and the J segment 2 bases; nucleotides outside the gene matches: 1. The CDR3 loop spans 13 amino acids. Germline values: CDR1 SNHLY, CDR2 FYNNEI. The CDR3 loop is CASRTSAYNEQFF. CDR3 DNA: TGTGCCAGCAGAACTAGCGCCTACAATGAGCAGTTCTTC.

J is TRBJ1-2 and V is TRBV9; D perhaps matches TRBD1 (6 bases). The CDR3 consists of 14 residues. V lost 10 bases and J lost 5, with 21 bases in between. Germline V gene lookup returns CDR1 SGDLS and CDR2 YYNGEE. CDR3 bases: TGTGCCTCAACCTTGAGGGACAACGGATATGGCTACACCTTC. Translation gives CASTLRDNGYGYTF.

CDR3 in DNA: TGCGCCAGCAATAAGGGGGCGCCCTCGGAAGAGCAGTACTTC. This sequence encodes CASNKGAPSEEQYF. This chain links TRBV10-2 with TRBJ2-7, with 7 positions matching TRBD1. Germline loops: CDR1 WSHSY, CDR2 SAAADI. The CDR3 is 14 amino acids. V trimming: 7 bases; J trimming: 7 bases; junction bases outside the gene matches: 13.

The chain is built from TRBV11-3 and TRBJ2-4, with D perhaps matching TRBD2 (6 bases). Deletions cut 1 base from V and 7 bases from J, with 14 bases between. Germline CDR1 is SGHNT and CDR2 is YENEEA. The CDR3 contains 15 residues. CDR3 coding DNA: TGTGCCAGCAGCTTAGGGGCGGAGGGCCGGAACATTCAGTACTTC. This codes for CASSLGAEGRNIQYF.

In this sample, this clone turned up a few times. The V and J genes are TRBV28 and TRBJ1-2; D call uncertain. This CDR3 has 15 residues. Trimming took 2 bases from V and 0 from J, leaving 10 bases between them. Germline assignment: CDR1 MDHEN and CDR2 SYDVKM. The CDR3 DNA sequence: TGTGCCAGCAGTTTAGACACCCGCGCTAACTATGGCTACACCTTC. It translates to CASSLDTRANYGYTF.

The chain carries TRBV2 and TRBJ2-7; 14 nucleotides line up with TRBD2. V lost 4 bases to trimming and J lost 2 bases; unmatched junction nucleotides: 1. Germline V CDR1 and CDR2: SNHLY, FYNNEI. This CDR3 comprises 15 residues. Here the CDR3 DNA reads TGTGCCAGCAGTGGGGGACTAGCGGGAGCCTACGAGCAGTACTTC. This sequence encodes CASSGGLAGAYEQYF.

The chain combines TRBV7-2 with TRBJ1-4, with D possibly being TRBD1 (5 bases). The germline V gene has CDR1 SGHTA and CDR2 FQGNSA. The CDR3 runs to 14 residues. Trimming removed 4 bases from V and 8 bases from J, with 14 bases in between. The CDR3 DNA sequence: TGTGCCAGCAGCTCGGGACTCTTAAGGGAAAAACTGTTTTTT. It is translated as CASSSGLLREKLFF.

The DNA for the CDR3 is TGTGCCAGCATGAACAGGGACTACGAGCAGTACTTC. Residues: CASMNRDYEQYF. J is TRBJ2-7 and V is TRBV6-9; possibly TRBD1 for D (6 bases). The CDR3 length is 12 residues. The germline V and J ends were trimmed by 7 bases and 3 bases, with 10 bases remaining between them. Germline V gene lookup returns CDR1 MNHGY and CDR2 SVAAGI.

The chain has TRBV5-1 and TRBJ1-2; D is unclear. Looked up from germline, CDR1 is SGHRS and CDR2 is YFSETQ. CDR3 size: 13 residues. V dropped 4 bases and J dropped 4 bases, with 11 bases sitting between them. The CDR3 reads CASSPDGSYGYTF. CDR3 sequence (DNA): TGCGCCAGCAGCCCGGACGGAAGCTATGGCTACACCTTC.